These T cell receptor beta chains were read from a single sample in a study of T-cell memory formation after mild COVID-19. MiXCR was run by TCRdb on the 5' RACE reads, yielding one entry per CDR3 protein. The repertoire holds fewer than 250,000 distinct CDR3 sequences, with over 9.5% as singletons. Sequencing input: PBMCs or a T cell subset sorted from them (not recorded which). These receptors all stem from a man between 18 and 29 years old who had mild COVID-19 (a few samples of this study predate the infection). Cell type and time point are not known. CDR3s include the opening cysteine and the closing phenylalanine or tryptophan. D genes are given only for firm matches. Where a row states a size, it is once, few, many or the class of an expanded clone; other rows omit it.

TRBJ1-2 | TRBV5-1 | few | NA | TGCGCCAGCAGCACGCAGGGAGGAGGGTATGGCTACACCTTC | CASSTQGGGYGYTF
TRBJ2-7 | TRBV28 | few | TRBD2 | TGTGCCAGCAGCACGCCAGCTAGCGGGGGGGCGATTTACGAGCAGTACTTC | CASSTPASGGAIYEQYF
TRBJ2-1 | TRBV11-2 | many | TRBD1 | TGTGCCAGCAGCTTAGATCGGACAGGTTACAATGAGCAGTTCTTC | CASSLDRTGYNEQFF
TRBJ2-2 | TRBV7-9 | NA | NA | TGTGCCAGCAGCTTTTGGGGCAGGAGGAACACCGGGGAGCTGTTTTTT | CASSFWGRRNTGELFF
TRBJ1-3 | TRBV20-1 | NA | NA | TGCAGTGCTAGCGCTGGGAGGTACTCTGGAAACACCATATATTTT | CSASAGRYSGNTIYF
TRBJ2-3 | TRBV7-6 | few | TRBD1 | TGTGCCAGCAGCAAACGAGGACAGGGAGTGCCAGATACGCAGTATTTT | CASSKRGQGVPDTQYF
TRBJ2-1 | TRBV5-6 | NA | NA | TGTGCCAGCAGCTCAGTCAGCGGCTACAATGAGCAGTTCTTC | CASSSVSGYNEQFF
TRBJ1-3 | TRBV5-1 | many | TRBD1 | TGCGCCAGCAGCCGGGGTCCAGGGGACAGCCGAAACACCATATATTTT | CASSRGPGDSRNTIYF
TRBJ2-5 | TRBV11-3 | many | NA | TGTGCCAGCAGCTTATCCCGGGACCACCAAGAGACCCAGTACTTC | CASSLSRDHQETQYF
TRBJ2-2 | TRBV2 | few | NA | TGTGCCAGCAGTGTCAGGACGGTCACCGGGGAGCTGTTTTTT | CASSVRTVTGELFF
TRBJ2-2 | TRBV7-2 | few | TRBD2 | TGTGCCAGCAGCTCGAGACTAGCGGGGGTCATGACCGGGGAGCTGTTTTTT | CASSSRLAGVMTGELFF
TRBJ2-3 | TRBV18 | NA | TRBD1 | TGTGCCAGCTCAACCAGGGGGTCGGCAGATACGCAGTATTTT | CASSTRGSADTQYF
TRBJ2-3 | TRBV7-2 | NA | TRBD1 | TGTGCCAGCAGCTTAACAGGGGACCGATCAGATACGCAGTATTTT | CASSLTGDRSDTQYF
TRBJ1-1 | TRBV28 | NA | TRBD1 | TGTGCCAGCAGTCCCTCGACAGGGACTGAAGCTTTCTTT | CASSPSTGTEAFF
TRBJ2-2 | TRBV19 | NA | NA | TGTGCCAGTAGGACCGATTGGAACACCGGGGAGCTGTTTTTT | CASRTDWNTGELFF
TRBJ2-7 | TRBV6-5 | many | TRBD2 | TGTGCCAGCAGTTACTCTCTAGCGGGGGCCTTCTACGAGCAGTACTTC | CASSYSLAGAFYEQYF
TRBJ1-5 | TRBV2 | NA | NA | TGTGCCAGCAGTGTGGGCCTCCGAGACGAGCCCCAGCATTTT | CASSVGLRDEPQHF
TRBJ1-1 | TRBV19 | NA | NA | TGTGCCAGTAGTACTCAGCGGAACACTGAAGCTTTCTTT | CASSTQRNTEAFF
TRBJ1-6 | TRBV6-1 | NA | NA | TGTGCCAGCAACTCGGACAGCTCCTATAATTCACCCCTCCACTTT | CASNSDSSYNSPLHF
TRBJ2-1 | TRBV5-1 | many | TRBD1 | TGCGCCAGCAGCACTGCTCAGGGGGCGGGTGAGCAGTTCTTC | CASSTAQGAGEQFF
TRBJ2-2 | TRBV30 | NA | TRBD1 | TGTGCCTGGAGGACCCAGGACAGGGGCGCCGGGGAGCTGTTTTTT | CAWRTQDRGAGELFF
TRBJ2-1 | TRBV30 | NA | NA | TGTGCCTGGAGTCTTACCGCCGGGATTCCGGGCAATGAGCAGTTCTTC | CAWSLTAGIPGNEQFF
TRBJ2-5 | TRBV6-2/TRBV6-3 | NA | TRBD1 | TGTGCCAGCAGAGGGACAGGCCAAGAGACCCAGTACTTC | CASRGTGQETQYF
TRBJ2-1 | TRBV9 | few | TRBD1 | TGTGCCAGCGGGAACAGGGGGAGGTCAAGAGAGCAGTTCTTC | CASGNRGRSREQFF
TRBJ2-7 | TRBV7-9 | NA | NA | TGTGCCAGCAGCTTAGCAATACAGGGCTACGAGCAGTACTTC | CASSLAIQGYEQYF
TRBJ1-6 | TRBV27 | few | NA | TGTGCCAGCAGTTTTTTTGATTCACCCCTCCACTTT | CASSFFDSPLHF
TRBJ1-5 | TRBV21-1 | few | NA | TGTGCCAGCAGCAAAGAGGCCAGAGGGGGAGGCAATCAGCCCCAGCATTTT | CASSKEARGGGNQPQHF
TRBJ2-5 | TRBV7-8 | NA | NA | TGTGCCAGCAGCTTAGACTACTTAGTGGAGACCCAGTACTTC | CASSLDYLVETQYF
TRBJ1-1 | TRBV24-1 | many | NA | TGTGCCACCTGGAAGGAGTGGAACACTGAAGCTTTCTTT | CATWKEWNTEAFF
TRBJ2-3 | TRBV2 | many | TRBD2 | TGTGCCAGCAGTCAAAAGCGGGGGGGCCCAGATACGCAGTATTTT | CASSQKRGGPDTQYF
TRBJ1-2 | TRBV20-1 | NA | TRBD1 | TGCAGTGCTAACAGGGGCGGCTATGGCTACACCTTC | CSANRGGYGYTF
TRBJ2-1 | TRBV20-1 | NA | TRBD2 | TGCAGTGCTAGAGCCCCGGGGGGGCCTAGTCATGAGCAGTTCTTC | CSARAPGGPSHEQFF
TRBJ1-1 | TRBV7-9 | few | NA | TGTGCCAGCAGCTTCGGGAGGACTGAAGCTTTCTTT | CASSFGRTEAFF
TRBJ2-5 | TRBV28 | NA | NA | TGTGCCAGCAGTTCCAGCCGTCTGGGGGGAGAGACCCAGTACTTC | CASSSSRLGGETQYF
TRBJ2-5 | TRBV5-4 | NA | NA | TGTGCCAGCAGACAAGACCAGGGGCGCGAGACCCAGTACTTC | CASRQDQGRETQYF
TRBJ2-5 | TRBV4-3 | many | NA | TGCGCCAGCAGCCAAGGGGTGGGGTACCAAGAGACCCAGTACTTC | CASSQGVGYQETQYF
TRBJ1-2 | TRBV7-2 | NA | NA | TGTGCCAGCAGCTTAGTTGCCCAGGGGCGCTATGGCTACACCTTC | CASSLVAQGRYGYTF
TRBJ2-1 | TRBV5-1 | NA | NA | TGCGCCAGCAGCTTGGGGCAGCCAAGCTCCTACAATGAGCAGTTCTTC | CASSLGQPSSYNEQFF
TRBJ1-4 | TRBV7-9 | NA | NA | TGTGCCAGCAGCTCCTCAGGGGCAGGCTGGGAAAAACTGTTTTTT | CASSSSGAGWEKLFF
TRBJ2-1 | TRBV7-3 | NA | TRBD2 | TGTGCCAGCAGCTTTCTAGCGGGGGTTGAGCAGTTCTTC | CASSFLAGVEQFF
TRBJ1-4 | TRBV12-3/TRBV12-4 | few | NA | TGTGCCACCAAAGTGGCGGGCGCGTTAGGAAAACTGTTTTTT | CATKVAGALGKLFF
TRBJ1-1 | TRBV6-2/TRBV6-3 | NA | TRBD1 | TGTGCCAGCAGTTACGCCCCGGGACAGGAGGCCCTCTTT | CASSYAPGQEALF
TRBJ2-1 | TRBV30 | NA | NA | TGTGCCTGGATTAGCGGTGTAAGCTCCTACAATGAGCAGTTCTTC | CAWISGVSSYNEQFF
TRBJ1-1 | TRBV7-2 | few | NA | TGTGCCAGCAGCTTAGTTGGGCCGCGAGTAAAAGCTTTCTTT | CASSLVGPRVKAFF
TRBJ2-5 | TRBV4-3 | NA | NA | TGCGCCAGCAGCCAAGAGTGGCCAGACCAAGAGACCCAGTACTTC | CASSQEWPDQETQYF
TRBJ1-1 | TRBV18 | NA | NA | TGTGCCAGCTCACCAACCCCTCCCGGTGAAGCTTTCTTT | CASSPTPPGEAFF
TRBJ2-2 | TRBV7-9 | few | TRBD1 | TGTGCCAGCAGAGGTCAAGGGACAGGGAAACGCGAGGGCACCGGGGAGCTGTTTTTT | CASRGQGTGKREGTGELFF
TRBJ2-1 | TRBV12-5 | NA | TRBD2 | TGTGCTAGTGGTTTGGTAATAGCTAGCGGGGGGGCCGATGAGCAGTTCTTC | CASGLVIASGGADEQFF
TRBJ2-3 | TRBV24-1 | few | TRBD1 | TGTGCCACCAGTGACCCCCCGGGGACAGGTTCATCAGATACGCAGTATTTT | CATSDPPGTGSSDTQYF
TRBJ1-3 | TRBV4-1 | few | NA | TGCGCCAGCAGCCCAGAGCCGGGGGCCGGAAACACCATATATTTT | CASSPEPGAGNTIYF
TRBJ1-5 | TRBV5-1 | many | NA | TGCGCCAGCAGCTTTGAACTTGGCAATCAGCCCCAGCATTTT | CASSFELGNQPQHF
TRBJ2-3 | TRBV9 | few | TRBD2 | TGTGCCAGCAGCCCCCCGGGGGGGACCGGTGATACGCAGTATTTT | CASSPPGGTGDTQYF
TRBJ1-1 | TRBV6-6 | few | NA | TGTGCCAGCAGTTACTCGAGAACAGTCGTGTACACTGAAGCTTTCTTT | CASSYSRTVVYTEAFF
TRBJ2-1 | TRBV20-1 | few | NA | TGCAGTGCGAGCGGGGGACAGGCTAACTCCTACAATGAGCAGTTCTTC | CSASGGQANSYNEQFF
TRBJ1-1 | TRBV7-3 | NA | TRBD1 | TGTGCCAGCAGCTTGCAGCAGGGGGTTGAAGCTTTCTTT | CASSLQQGVEAFF
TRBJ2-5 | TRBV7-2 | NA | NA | TGTGCCAGCAGCTTAGACAGGGCTAGGGAGACCCAGTACTTC | CASSLDRARETQYF
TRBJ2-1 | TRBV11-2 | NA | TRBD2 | TGTGCCAGCAGCTTAGCTGATAGTGGGGGAGGGTCCTACAATGAGCAGTTCTTC | CASSLADSGGGSYNEQFF
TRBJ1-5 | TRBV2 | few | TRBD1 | TGTGCCAGCAGGGACAGGGGCCAGCCCCAGCATTTT | CASRDRGQPQHF